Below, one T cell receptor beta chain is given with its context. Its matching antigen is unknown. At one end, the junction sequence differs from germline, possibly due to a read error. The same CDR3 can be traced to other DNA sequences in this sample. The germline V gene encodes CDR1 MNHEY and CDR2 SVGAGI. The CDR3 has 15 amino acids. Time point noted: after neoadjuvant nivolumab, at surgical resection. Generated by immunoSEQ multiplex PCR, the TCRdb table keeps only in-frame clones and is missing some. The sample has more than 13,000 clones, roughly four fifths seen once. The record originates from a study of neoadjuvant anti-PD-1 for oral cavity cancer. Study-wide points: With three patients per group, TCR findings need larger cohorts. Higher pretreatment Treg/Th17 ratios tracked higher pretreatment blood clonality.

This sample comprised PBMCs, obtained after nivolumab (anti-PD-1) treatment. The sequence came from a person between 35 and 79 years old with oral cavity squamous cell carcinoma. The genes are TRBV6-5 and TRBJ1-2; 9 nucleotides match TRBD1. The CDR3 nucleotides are TGTGCCAGTAGTTACTCGGGACAGGGTGTTCATGGCTACACCTTC. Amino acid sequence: CASSYSGQGVHGYTF.